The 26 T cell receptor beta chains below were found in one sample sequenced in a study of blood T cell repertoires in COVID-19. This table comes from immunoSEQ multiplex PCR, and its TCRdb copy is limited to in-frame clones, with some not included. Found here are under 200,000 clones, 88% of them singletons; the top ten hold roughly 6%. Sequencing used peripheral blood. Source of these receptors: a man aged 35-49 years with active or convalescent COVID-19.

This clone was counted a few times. The CDR3 DNA follows: TGCAGTGCTAATAGCGCCCTCGGCTACACCTTC. It is translated as CSANSALGYTF. This chain joins TRBV20-1 and TRBJ1-2; D is undetermined. V gave up 4 bases and J gave up 8 bases, with 11 bases separating them. From germline, CDR1 is DFQATT and CDR2 SNEGSKA (reference sequence). CDR3 size: 11 residues.

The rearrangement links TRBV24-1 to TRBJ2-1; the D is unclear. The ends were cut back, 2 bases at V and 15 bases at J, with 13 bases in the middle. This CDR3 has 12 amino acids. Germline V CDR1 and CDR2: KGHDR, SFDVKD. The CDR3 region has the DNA TGTGCCACCAGTGATTCACGTCGCGTTTGGTTCTTC. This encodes CATSDSRRVWFF.

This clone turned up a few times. The CDR3 bases are TGCGCCAGCAGCCAGCCCCACACAGCTAACTATGGCTACACCTTC. As protein: CASSQPHTANYGYTF. The chain links TRBV4-1 to TRBJ1-2; D is ambiguous. Deletions cut 3 bases from V and 0 bases from J, with 11 bases between. The CDR3 length is 15 residues. In germline, CDR1 is MGHRA, CDR2 YSYEKL.

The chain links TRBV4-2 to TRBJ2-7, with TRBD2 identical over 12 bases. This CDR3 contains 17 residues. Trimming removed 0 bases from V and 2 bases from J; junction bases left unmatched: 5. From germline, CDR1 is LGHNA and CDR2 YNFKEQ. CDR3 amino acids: CASSQEDTSGGPYEQYF. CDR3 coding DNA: TGTGCCAGCAGCCAAGAAGATACTAGCGGGGGGCCCTACGAGCAGTACTTC.

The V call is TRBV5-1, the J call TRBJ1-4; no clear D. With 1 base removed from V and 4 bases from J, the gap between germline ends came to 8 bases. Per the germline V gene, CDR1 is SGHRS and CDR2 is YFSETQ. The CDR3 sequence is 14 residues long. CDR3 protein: CASSLYGLNEKLFF. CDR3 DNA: TGCGCCAGCAGCTTGTACGGACTTAATGAAAAACTGTTTTTT.

The CDR3 here is CASSERGVGTLDFEQFF. CDR3 sequence (DNA): TGTGCCAGCAGTGAAAGGGGCGTGGGGACTCTGGACTTTGAGCAGTTCTTC. The rearrangement joins TRBV6-1 to TRBJ2-1; tentative D call: TRBD2 (6 bases). The CDR3 is 17 amino acids. Germline lookup yields CDR1 MNHNS and CDR2 SASEGT. V lost 2 bases and J 9 bases, leaving 23 bases between the germline ends.

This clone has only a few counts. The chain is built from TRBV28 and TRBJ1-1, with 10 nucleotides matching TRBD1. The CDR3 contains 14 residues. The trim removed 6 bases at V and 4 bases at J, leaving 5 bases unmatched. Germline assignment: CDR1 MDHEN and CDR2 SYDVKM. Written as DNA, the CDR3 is TGTGCCAGCAGGACAGGGGGCCCGGGCACTGAAGCTTTCTTT. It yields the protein CASRTGGPGTEAFF.

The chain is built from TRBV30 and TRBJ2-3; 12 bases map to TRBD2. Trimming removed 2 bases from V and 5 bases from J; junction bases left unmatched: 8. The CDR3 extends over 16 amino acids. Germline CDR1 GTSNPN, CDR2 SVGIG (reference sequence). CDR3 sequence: CAWSQASGRAQDTQYF. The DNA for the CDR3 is TGTGCCTGGAGTCAAGCTAGCGGGAGGGCCCAAGATACGCAGTATTTT.

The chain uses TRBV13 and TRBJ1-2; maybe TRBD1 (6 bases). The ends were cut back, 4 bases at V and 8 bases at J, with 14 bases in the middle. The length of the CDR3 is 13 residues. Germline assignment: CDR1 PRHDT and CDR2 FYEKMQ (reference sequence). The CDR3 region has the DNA TGTGCCAGCAGCTCCGGGGGGCTTAACGGCTACACCTTC. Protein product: CASSSGGLNGYTF.

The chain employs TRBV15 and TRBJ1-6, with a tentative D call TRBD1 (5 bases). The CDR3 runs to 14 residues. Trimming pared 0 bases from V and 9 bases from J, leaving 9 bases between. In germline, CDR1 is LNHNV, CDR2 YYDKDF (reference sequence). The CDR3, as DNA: TGTGCCACCAGCAGAGATCTAAGGGGTTCACCCCTCCACTTT. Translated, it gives CATSRDLRGSPLHF.

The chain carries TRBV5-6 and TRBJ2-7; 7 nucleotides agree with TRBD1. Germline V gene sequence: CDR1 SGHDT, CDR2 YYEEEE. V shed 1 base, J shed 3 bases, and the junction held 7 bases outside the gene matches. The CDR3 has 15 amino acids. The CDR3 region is CASSLLRGPGYEQYF. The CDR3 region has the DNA TGTGCCAGCAGCTTGTTAAGGGGGCCCGGCTACGAGCAGTACTTC. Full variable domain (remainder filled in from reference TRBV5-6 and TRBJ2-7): DAGVTQSPTHLIKTRGQQVTLRCSPKSGHDTVSWYQQALGQGPQFIFQYYEEEERQRGNFPDRFSGHQFPNYSSELNVNALLLGDSALYLCASSLLRGPGYEQYFGPGTRLTVT.

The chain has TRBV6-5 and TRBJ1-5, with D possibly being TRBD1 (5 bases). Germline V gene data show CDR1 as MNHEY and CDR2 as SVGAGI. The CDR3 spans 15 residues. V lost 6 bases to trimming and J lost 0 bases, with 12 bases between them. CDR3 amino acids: CASSGGGYSNQPQHF. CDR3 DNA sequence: TGTGCCAGCAGCGGGGGGGGTTATAGCAATCAGCCCCAGCATTTT.

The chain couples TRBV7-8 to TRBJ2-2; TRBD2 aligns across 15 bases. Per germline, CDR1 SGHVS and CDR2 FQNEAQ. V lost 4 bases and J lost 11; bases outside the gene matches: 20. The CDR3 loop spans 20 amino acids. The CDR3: CASSSLGTSGRHIRTRELFF. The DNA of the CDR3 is TGTGCCAGCAGCTCCCTCGGGACTAGCGGGAGGCACATTCGGACTAGAGAGCTGTTTTTT.

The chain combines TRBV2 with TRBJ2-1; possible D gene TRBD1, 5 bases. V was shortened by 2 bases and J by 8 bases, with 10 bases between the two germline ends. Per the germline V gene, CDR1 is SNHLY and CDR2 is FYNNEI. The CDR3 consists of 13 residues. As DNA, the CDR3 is TGTGCCAGCAGTGAAAGGGGCAGAGATGAGCAGTTCTTC. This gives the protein CASSERGRDEQFF.

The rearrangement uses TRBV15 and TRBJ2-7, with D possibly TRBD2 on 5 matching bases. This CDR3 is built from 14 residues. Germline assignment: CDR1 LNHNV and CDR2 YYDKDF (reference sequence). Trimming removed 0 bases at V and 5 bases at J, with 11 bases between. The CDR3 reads CATSRDQASHEQYF. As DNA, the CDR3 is TGTGCCACCAGCAGAGATCAGGCTAGCCACGAGCAGTACTTC.

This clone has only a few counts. As DNA, the CDR3 is TGTGCCAGCAGCTTCGGACAGGCCAATCAGCCCCAGCATTTT. Its protein is CASSFGQANQPQHF. V gene TRBV13 combines with J gene TRBJ1-5, with 7 bases fitting TRBD1. The CDR3 spans 14 residues. The V gene end was trimmed by 3 bases and the J gene end by 3 bases; junction bases not matched to a gene: 2. Germline loops: CDR1 PRHDT, CDR2 FYEKMQ (reference sequence). Full variable domain (rest looked up from reference TRBV13 and TRBJ1-5): AAGVIQSPRHLIKEKRETATLKCYPIPRHDTVYWYQQGPGQDPQFLISFYEKMQSDKGSIPDRFSAQQFSDYHSELNMSSLELGDSALYFCASSFGQANQPQHFGDGTRLSIL.

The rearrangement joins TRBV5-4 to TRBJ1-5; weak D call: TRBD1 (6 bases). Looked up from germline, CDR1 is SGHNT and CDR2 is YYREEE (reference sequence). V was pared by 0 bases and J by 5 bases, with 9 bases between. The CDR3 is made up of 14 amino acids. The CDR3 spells CASSLDRDDQPQHF. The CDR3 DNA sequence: TGTGCCAGCAGCTTGGACAGGGACGATCAGCCCCAGCATTTT.

The CDR3 spells CASSLETGGEAFF. The CDR3 nucleotides are TGTGCCAGCAGCTTAGAGACAGGTGGAGAAGCTTTCTTT. This chain connects TRBV7-9 to TRBJ1-1; a possible D gene is TRBD1 (6 bases). Germline-derived CDR1 and CDR2 are SEHNR and FQNEAQ (reference sequence). The CDR3 runs 13 residues. The V and J ends lost 1 base and 8 bases respectively, with 11 bases between them.

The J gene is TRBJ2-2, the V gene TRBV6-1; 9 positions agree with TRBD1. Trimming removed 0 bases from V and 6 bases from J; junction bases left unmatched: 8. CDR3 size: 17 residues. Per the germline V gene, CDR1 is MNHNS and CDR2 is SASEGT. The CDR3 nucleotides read TGTGCCAGCAGTGAAGCGGCTGGGGACAGGGTTTCCGGGGAGCTGTTTTTT. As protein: CASSEAAGDRVSGELFF.

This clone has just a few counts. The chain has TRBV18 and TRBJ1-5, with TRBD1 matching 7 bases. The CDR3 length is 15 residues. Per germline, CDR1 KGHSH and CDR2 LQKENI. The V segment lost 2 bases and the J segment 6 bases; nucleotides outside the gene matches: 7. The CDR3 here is CASSPEVGGSQPQHF. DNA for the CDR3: TGTGCCAGCTCACCAGAGGTAGGGGGCAGTCAGCCCCAGCATTTT.

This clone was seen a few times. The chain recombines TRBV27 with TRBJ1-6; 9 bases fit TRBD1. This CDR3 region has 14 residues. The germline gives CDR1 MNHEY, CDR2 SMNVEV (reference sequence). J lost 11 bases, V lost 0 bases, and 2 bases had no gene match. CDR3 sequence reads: CASSLSTGGTPLHF. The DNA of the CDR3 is TGTGCCAGCAGTTTATCGACAGGGGGGACACCCCTCCACTTT.

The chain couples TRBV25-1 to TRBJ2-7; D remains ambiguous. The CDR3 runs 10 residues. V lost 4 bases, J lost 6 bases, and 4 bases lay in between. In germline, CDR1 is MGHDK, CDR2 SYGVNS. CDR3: CASSGGEQYF. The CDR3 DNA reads TGTGCCAGCAGTGGCGGCGAGCAGTACTTC.

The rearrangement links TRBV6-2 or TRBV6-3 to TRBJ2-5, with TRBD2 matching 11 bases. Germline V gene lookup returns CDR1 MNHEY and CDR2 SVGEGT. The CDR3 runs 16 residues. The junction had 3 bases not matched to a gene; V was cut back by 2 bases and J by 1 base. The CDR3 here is CASSYGLAGGQETQYF. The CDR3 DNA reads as TGTGCCAGCAGTTACGGGCTAGCGGGGGGCCAAGAGACCCAGTACTTC.

The CDR3 sequence is CASSTYIGTSGNSYNEQFF. CDR3 coding DNA: TGTGCCAGTAGTACATACATCGGGACTAGCGGTAACTCCTACAATGAGCAGTTCTTC. This chain joins TRBV19 and TRBJ2-1; 11 bases agree with TRBD2. Trimming took 4 bases from V and 0 from J; bases not matched to a gene: 11. The germline CDR1 and CDR2 sequences are LNHDA and SQIVND (reference sequence). This CDR3 is built from 19 residues.

DNA for the CDR3: TGCGCCAGCGGAATACTAGCGGGAGGGCCAAATGAGCAGTTCTTC. This encodes CASGILAGGPNEQFF. This sequence joins TRBV5-1 and TRBJ2-1; 13 bases match TRBD2. J was trimmed by 7 bases and V by 7 bases; bases with no gene match: 8. The CDR3 has 15 residues. Germline V gives CDR1 SGHRS, CDR2 YFSETQ.

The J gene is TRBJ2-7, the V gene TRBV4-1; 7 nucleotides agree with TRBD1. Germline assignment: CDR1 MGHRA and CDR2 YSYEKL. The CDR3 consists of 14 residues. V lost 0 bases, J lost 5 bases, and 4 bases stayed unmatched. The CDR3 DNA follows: TGCGCCAGCAGCCAAGAACCTGGGACAGACGAGCAGTACTTC. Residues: CASSQEPGTDEQYF.